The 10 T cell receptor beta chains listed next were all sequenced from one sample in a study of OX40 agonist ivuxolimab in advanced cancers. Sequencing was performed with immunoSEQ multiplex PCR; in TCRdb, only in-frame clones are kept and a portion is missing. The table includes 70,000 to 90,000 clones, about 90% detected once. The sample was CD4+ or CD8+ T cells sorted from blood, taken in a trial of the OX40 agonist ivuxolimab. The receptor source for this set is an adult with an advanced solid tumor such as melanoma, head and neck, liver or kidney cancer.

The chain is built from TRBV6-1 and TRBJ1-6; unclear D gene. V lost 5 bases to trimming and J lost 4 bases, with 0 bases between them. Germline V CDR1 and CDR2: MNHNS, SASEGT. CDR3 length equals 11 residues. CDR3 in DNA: TGTGCCAGCAGTTATAATTCACCCCTCCACTTT. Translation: CASSYNSPLHF.

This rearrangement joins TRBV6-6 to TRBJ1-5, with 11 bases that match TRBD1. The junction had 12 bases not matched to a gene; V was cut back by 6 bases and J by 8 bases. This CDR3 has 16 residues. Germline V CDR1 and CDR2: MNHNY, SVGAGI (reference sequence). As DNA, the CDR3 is TGTGCCAGCAGACGGAGGCGGGGACAGGGGGATGAGCCCCAGCATTTT. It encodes CASRRRRGQGDEPQHF.

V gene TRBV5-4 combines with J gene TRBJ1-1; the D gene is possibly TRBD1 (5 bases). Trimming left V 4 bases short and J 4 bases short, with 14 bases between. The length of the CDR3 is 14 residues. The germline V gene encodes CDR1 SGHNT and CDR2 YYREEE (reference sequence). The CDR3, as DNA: TGTGCCAGCAGCGTACCTGGGGGATCCACTGAAGCTTTCTTT. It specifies CASSVPGGSTEAFF.

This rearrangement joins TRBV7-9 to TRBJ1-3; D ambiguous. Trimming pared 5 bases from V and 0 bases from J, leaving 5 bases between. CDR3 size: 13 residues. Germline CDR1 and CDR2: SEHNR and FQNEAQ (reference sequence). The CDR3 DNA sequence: TGTGCCAGCAGCCCCAGCTCTGGAAACACCATATATTTT. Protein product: CASSPSSGNTIYF.

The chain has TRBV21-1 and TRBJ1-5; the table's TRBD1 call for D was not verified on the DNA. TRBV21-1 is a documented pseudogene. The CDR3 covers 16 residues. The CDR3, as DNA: TGTGCCAGCAGCAGCTCACAGGGGCGGCGCAATCAGCCCCAGCATTTT. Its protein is CASSSSQGRRNQPQHF.

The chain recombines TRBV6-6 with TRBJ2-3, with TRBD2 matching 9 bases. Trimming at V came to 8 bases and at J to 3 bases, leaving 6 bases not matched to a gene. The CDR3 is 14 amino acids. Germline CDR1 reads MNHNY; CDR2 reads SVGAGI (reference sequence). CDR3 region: CASDVSGRTDTQYF. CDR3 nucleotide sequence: TGTGCCAGCGATGTCAGCGGGAGGACAGATACGCAGTATTTT.

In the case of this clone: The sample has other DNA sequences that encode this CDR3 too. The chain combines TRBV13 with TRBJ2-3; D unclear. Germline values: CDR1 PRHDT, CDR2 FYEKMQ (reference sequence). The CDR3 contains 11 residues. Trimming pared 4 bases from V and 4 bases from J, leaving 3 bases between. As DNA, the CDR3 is TGTGCCAGCAGCTCTTCAGATACGCAGTATTTT. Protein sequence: CASSSSDTQYF.

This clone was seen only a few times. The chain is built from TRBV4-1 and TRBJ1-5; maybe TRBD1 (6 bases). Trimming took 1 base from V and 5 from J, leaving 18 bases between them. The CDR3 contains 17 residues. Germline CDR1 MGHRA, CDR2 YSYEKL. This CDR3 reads CASSQGPGARSDQPQHF. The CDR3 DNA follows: TGCGCCAGCAGCCAAGGACCAGGGGCCCGTTCGGATCAGCCCCAGCATTTT.

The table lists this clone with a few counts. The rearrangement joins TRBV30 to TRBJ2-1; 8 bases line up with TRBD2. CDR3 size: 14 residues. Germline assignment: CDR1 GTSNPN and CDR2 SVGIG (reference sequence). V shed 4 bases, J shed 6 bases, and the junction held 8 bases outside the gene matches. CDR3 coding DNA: TGTGCCTGGATCTTGGCGGGGGGCGTCAATGAGCAGTTCTTC. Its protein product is CAWILAGGVNEQFF.

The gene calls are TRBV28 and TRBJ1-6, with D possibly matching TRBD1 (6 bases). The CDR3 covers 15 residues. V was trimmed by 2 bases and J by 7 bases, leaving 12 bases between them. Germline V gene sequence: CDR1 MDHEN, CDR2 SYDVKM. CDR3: CASSLLQGWNSPLHF. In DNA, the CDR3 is TGTGCCAGCAGTTTACTACAGGGTTGGAATTCACCCCTCCACTTT.